One sample yielded the 12 T cell receptor beta chains listed below, sequenced in a study of monozygotic twins with inflammatory bowel disease (dated by TCRdb to between 2017 and 2020). The library was built by means of 5' RACE. The listed sequencing device is Illumina HiSeq 2500. The reads were reprocessed in TCRdb, with one entry per CDR3 protein sequence and no accompanying DNA. The sample table gives 200,000 to 250,000 distinct CDR3 sequences. 1.5% to 2% of the sample comes from the top ten. The material sequenced was blood. These receptors all come from a human donor with ulcerative colitis or Crohn's disease, or a healthy co-twin of an affected twin (not recorded which).

The genes are TRBV7-6 and TRBJ2-7; TCRdb picks TRBD1, but there is no DNA to check that call. The V gene's germline CDR1 is SGHVS and CDR2 FNYEAQ. The CDR3 runs to 14 residues. CDR3 sequence reads: CASSHGGVSRGQYF.

The J gene is TRBJ2-7, the V gene TRBV5-5; TCRdb lists TRBD1, though no DNA is available to test this call. CDR1 is SGHKS and CDR2 is YYEKEE in the germline V gene (reference sequence). The CDR3 has 13 amino acids. The CDR3 sequence: CASSLFPGNEQYF.

The chain links TRBV7-8 to TRBJ2-3; TCRdb's D gene call, TRBD2, goes unchecked for lack of DNA. The CDR3 has 17 residues. Germline V gene data show CDR1 as SGHVS and CDR2 as FQNEAQ. The CDR3 protein is CASSFPLAGDTPDTQYF. Full variable domain (remainder filled in from reference TRBV7-8 and TRBJ2-3): GAGVSQSPRYKVAKRGQDVALRCDPISGHVSLFWYQQALGQGPEFLTYFQNEAQLDKSGLPSDRFFAERPEGSVSTLKIQRTQQEDSAVYLCASSFPLAGDTPDTQYFGPGTRLTVL.

Here the CDR3 reads CAISRGRGDSYEQYF. This chain joins TRBV10-3 and TRBJ2-7; TCRdb lists TRBD1, though no DNA is available to test this call. CDR1 ENHRY and CDR2 SYGVKD come from the germline V gene. The CDR3 is made up of 15 amino acids.

This chain uses TRBV6-6 with TRBJ1-1. Germline CDR1 is MNHNY and CDR2 is SVGAGI (reference sequence). The CDR3 covers 14 residues. CDR3 sequence: CASSYPAGGTEAFF.

V gene TRBV5-1 combines with J gene TRBJ1-1; TCRdb selects TRBD1, and the lack of DNA leaves this call unchecked. Per germline, CDR1 SGHRS and CDR2 YFSETQ. The length of the CDR3 is 15 residues. CDR3 loop: CASTPGEGRGAEAFF.

This CDR3 reads CSARDVQPSGNTIYF. The rearrangement links TRBV20-1 to TRBJ1-3. The CDR3 length is 15 residues. Germline V gene sequence: CDR1 DFQATT, CDR2 SNEGSKA (reference sequence).

The chain has TRBV5-1 and TRBJ2-7; no DNA is available, so the TRBD1 call from TCRdb remains unchecked. CDR3 size: 16 residues. CDR1 is SGHRS and CDR2 is YFSETQ in the germline V gene. The CDR3 protein is CASSFGGQGDAYEQYF.

The CDR3 spells CASSLRTGQGTDTQYF. This rearrangement joins TRBV5-4 to TRBJ2-3; lacking DNA, the TRBD1 call made by TCRdb goes unchecked. Germline V gene sequence: CDR1 SGHNT, CDR2 YYREEE (reference sequence). The CDR3 runs to 16 residues.

The rearrangement joins TRBV7-8 to TRBJ2-3; lacking DNA, the TRBD1 call made by TCRdb goes unchecked. Germline CDR1 SGHVS, CDR2 FQNEAQ. CDR3 size: 16 residues. The CDR3 sequence: CASTRRDLLSTDTQYF.

V usage is TRBV5-1 and J usage is TRBJ2-3. This CDR3 comprises 14 residues. Germline assignment: CDR1 SGHRS and CDR2 YFSETQ. This CDR3 is CASSLAAVEDTQYF.

The chain has TRBV11-2 and TRBJ2-1; lacking DNA, the TRBD1 call made by TCRdb goes unchecked. The V gene's germline CDR1 is SGHAT and CDR2 FQNNGV. CDR3 length: 13 amino acids. The CDR3: CASSPGVGDRVFF.